This T cell receptor (beta chain) is drawn from a study of blood T cell repertoires in COVID-19. Study-level information: Acute-phase and convalescent COVID-19 samples originated in the United States, Italy and Spain. From T cells, B-cell-depleted T cells, or PBMCs came the material, which was cDNA or gDNA.

In the authors' methods: For nucleated cells, counts were estimated from reference gene primer amplification. Repertoires were generated with immunoSEQ multiplex PCR, while TCRdb's copy carries only in-frame clones and drops some. V and J calls and clone size come straight from that table; D and trimming were deduced from the DNA. Counted here are 180,000 or so clones, around 85% occurring once; the ten biggest clones make up around 9.8%. The germline CDR1 and CDR2 sequences are DFQATT and SNEGSKA (reference sequence). The CDR3 has 11 amino acids. V was trimmed by 6 bases and J by 11 bases, leaving 16 bases between them.

The TCR comes from a woman at least 80 years old with acute or convalescent COVID-19. Sequenced sample: peripheral blood. The chain combines TRBV20-1 with TRBJ1-1; D uncertain. In DNA form, the CDR3 reads TGCAGTGCGAAGGGAGATCTGGGGGCTTTCTTT. It is translated as CSAKGDLGAFF.